This T cell receptor (beta chain) was documented in a study of Tregs in tolerant kidney transplant recipients. Whole-study context: Recipient Tregs were cultured approximately 16 days with activated donor B cells and IL-2. CD4+CD25+CD127- cells came from approximately 3-day belatacept mixed lymphocyte reactions, some with approximately 5-day graft donor restimulation.

The protocol was immunoSEQ multiplex PCR, while the TCRdb copy is restricted to in-frame clones and leaves out a portion. This table has 550 to 650 clones, around 94% appearing once. The count of this clone is one. The antigen is unknown. The CDR3 runs 13 residues. In germline, CDR1 is LNHDA, CDR2 SQIVND (reference sequence). The V gene end was trimmed by 6 bases and the J gene end by 6 bases; junction bases not matched to a gene: 6. This rearrangement joins TRBV19 to TRBJ2-7, with TRBD1 matching 9 bases. The source was Tregs from blood cultured with allogeneic cells, collected before the transplant. This receptor was obtained from a human patient who received a combined kidney and bone marrow transplant. CDR3 in DNA: TGTGCCAGTAGGCGGGACAGGGTGGGCGAGCAGTACTTC. Translating it yields CASRRDRVGEQYF. The whole variable domain, remainder taken from reference TRBV19 and TRBJ2-7, is DGGITQSPKYLFRKEGQNVTLSCEQNLNHDAMYWYRQDPGQGLRLIYYSQIVNDFQKGDIAEGYSVSREKKESFPLTVTSAQKNPTAFYLCASRRDRVGEQYFGPGTRLTVT.